This TCR beta chain was identified in a study of blood T cell repertoires in COVID-19. Across the study: PBMCs, B-cell-depleted T cells, or T cells were the source of the cDNA or gDNA that made up the material.

TCRdb's table, derived via immunoSEQ multiplex PCR, lists solely in-frame clones and lacks some. The repertoire holds tens of thousands of clones, with roughly 76% as singletons. The length of the CDR3 is 21 residues. The sample was peripheral blood. The J gene is TRBJ2-3, the V gene TRBV21-1; TRBD1 is the table's D call and was not checked against the DNA. TRBV21-1 is annotated as a pseudogene. The sequence was collected from a woman older than 75 with acute or convalescent COVID-19. CDR3 sequence: CASSSRLDKYEGPASTDTQYF. The CDR3 bases are TGTGCCAGCAGCTCCCGATTAGACAAGTATGAAGGCCCCGCCAGCACAGATACGCAGTATTTT.